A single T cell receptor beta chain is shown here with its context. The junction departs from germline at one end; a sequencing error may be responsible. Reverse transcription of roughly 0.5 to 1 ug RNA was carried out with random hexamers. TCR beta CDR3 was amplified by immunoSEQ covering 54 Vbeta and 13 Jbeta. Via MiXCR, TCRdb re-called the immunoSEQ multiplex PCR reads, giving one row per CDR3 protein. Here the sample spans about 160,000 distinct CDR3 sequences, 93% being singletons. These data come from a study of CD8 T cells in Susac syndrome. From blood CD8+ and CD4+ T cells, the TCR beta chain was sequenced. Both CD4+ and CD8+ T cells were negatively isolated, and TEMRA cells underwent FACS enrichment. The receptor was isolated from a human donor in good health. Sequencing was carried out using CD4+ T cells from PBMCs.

The CDR3 nucleotides read TGTGCCACCAGCGGAGACAGAGGGACACCCTACGAGCAGTACTTC. This gives the protein CATSGDRGTPYEQYF. The rearrangement links TRBV15 to TRBJ2-7; D might be TRBD1 (6 bases). CDR1 is LNHNV, CDR2 YYDKDF, per germline (reference sequence). CDR3 length: 15 residues.